This TCR beta chain was recovered during a study of T cell repertoires in MIS-A myocarditis (dated by TCRdb to between 2021 and 2024). Relative to germline, V is 3 bases shorter and J is 11 bases shorter, with 14 bases between their ends. The CDR3, cysteine through phenylalanine, is 14 amino acids long. CDR3 DNA only is kept here, 42 bases in frame from base 1. CDR1 and CDR2 are drawn from the germline V gene (reference sequence): LNHNV, YYDKDF. Turning to this clone: No cognate antigen has been identified for it. No much larger clone exists at a distance of one base, and base qualities are not known.

The QIAamp DNA FFPE kit was used to extract genomic DNA from formalin-fixed paraffin-embedded autopsy tissue. The immunoSEQ bias-controlled multiplex PCR was used to amplify TCRbeta CDR3 regions, which were then sequenced at high throughput. The authors' pipeline ran thus. The immunoSEQ vendor pipeline collapsed and filtered CDR3 sequences to measure the abundance and frequency of each unique TCRbeta CDR3. CD-HIT clustered dominant CDR3 amino acid sequences with SARS-CoV-2-specific ImmuneCODE TCRbeta sequences at a 90% global sequence identity threshold. Clones at frequencies from 0.1 to 1 were categorized as hyperexpanded, and clones at frequencies from 0.01 to 0.1 were categorized as large. The CDR3 amino acid sequences and the V and J gene assignments of the dominant clones were confirmed with MiXCR. The R stringdist package was used to calculate Levenshtein distances between the patient clonotypes and the ImmuneCODE hits. In TCRdb, the immuneACCESS table is reduced to in-frame sequences with V and J assigned. These tables do not hold every clone; where another copy was compared, an unresolved V gene accounts for under half, and the others remain unexplained. That table supplies the V and J calls and clone size; D and trimming were determined from the DNA. This sample holds about 5,800 clones; 65% to 85% were observed only once. The ten largest clonotypes hold around 65% of the sample.

The material sequenced was interventricular septum heart tissue obtained at autopsy. The sample's cell subset or site, from its label and the paper: cardiac tissue sample (left or right ventricle, interventricular septum, or pericardium). This clonotype was obtained from a man younger than 35 with fulminant myocarditis from multisystem inflammatory syndrome in adults (MIS-A) after COVID-19. The receptor chain draws on TRBV15 and TRBJ1-6, and TRBD1 may be the D gene, going by 5 matching bases. The CDR3 protein: CATSSKTGGTPLHF. In nucleotides, the sequence is TGTGCCACCAGCAGTAAAACAGGAGGAACACCCCTCCACTTT.